The sequence of this TCR beta chain was determined in a study of shared clonotypes between healthy human individuals. Study-wide context: The study used three CD4 naive, three CD4 memory, two CD8 naive and one CD8 memory plate per donor. Study-wide results and caveats: Generation probabilities of non-shared clonotypes were lower (relative to those shared by all four donors).

Repertoires were generated with immunoSEQ multiplex PCR, while TCRdb's copy carries only in-frame clones and drops some. Of more than 1,200,000 clones listed, approximately 98.5% are singletons. Trimming cost V 4 bases and J 7 bases; bases outside gene matches: 8. This CDR3 comprises 15 residues. The V gene's germline CDR1 is SGHRS and CDR2 YFSETQ. In the case of this clone: The antigen remains undetermined.

The chain recombines TRBV5-1 with TRBJ1-4; TRBD1 matches 9 bases. This clonotype originated in a man younger than 45 in good health. Sequencing was done on a sample of naive CD4+ T cells sorted from blood. The subset denotes: CD45RA+ positively selected. The CDR3 DNA reads as TGCGCCAGCAGCCAATCCGGGACAGGGTCTGAAAAACTGTTTTTT. Its translation: CASSQSGTGSEKLFF.